This T cell receptor beta chain was captured by sequencing in a study of T cell responses to AZD1222 COVID-19 vaccine. Study outcomes and limitations: Reportedly, nearly half the spike-specific TCRs target unmutated variant regions. Repertoire sampling was restricted to post-peak T cell response timepoints. The study identified only six AZD1222 recipients as seropositive at baseline. White British donors predominated, females outnumbered males, and clonal diversity was possibly underestimated.

Generated by immunoSEQ multiplex PCR, the TCRdb table keeps only in-frame clones and is missing some. In the table there are 110,000 to 150,000 clones, around nine tenths of which are singletons. In the case of this clone: Its antigen remains unidentified.

Germline V gene sequence: CDR1 WSHSY, CDR2 SAAADI. This CDR3 is built from 14 residues. Trimming cost V 8 bases and J 3 bases, with 15 bases left between them. The chain links TRBV10-2 to TRBJ2-3; perhaps TRBD1 as D (6 bases). The specimen was peripheral blood, collected on day 0 of AZD1222 vaccination. The TCR sequence derives from an adult in good health. CDR3 coding DNA: TGCGCCAGCTACCCCGGGACAAATACAGATACGCAGTATTTT. Protein product: CASYPGTNTDTQYF.